These 11 T cell receptor beta chains came from one sample sequenced in a study of CD8 T cells in Susac syndrome. An input of about 0.45 to 1 ug of RNA was subjected to reverse transcription using random hexamers. TCRdb ran MiXCR on the immunoSEQ multiplex PCR reads and lists one entry per CDR3 protein. The repertoire holds 150,000 to 180,000 distinct CDR3 sequences, around 95% seen once, with 0.15% in the top ten. Sequencing was carried out using CD8+ T cells from PBMCs. These receptor sequences come from a human donor with multiple sclerosis.

The CDR3 DNA reads as TGTGCCAGCAGTGAATTTGGGGGGGCCGGATACAATGAGCAGTTCTTC. Protein sequence: CASSEFGGAGYNEQFF. The V and J genes are TRBV25-1 and TRBJ2-1; perhaps TRBD2 as D (7 bases). This CDR3 has 16 residues. Germline values: CDR1 MGHDK, CDR2 SYGVNS. Trimming shortened V by 1 base and J by 4 bases, and 14 bases separated the two germline ends.

The rearrangement joins TRBV15 to TRBJ1-2, with a possible D match to TRBD1 (6 bases). Germline V gene lookup returns CDR1 LNHNV and CDR2 YYDKDF (reference sequence). There are 14 residues in the CDR3. Trimming stripped 3 bases from V and 7 bases from J, with 15 bases between. CDR3 amino acids: CATSSRRGNGGYTF. The CDR3 DNA reads as TGTGCCACCAGCAGTCGCAGGGGTAATGGTGGCTACACCTTC.

CDR3 nucleotide sequence: TGTGCCAGCAGCTTAGTGTCGGGAGATACGCAGTATTTT. Translation: CASSLVSGDTQYF. V gene TRBV7-9 combines with J gene TRBJ2-3; D not certain. The CDR3 totals 13 residues. From germline, CDR1 is SEHNR and CDR2 FQNEAQ (reference sequence). V gave up 1 base and J gave up 5 bases, with 7 bases separating them.

V gene TRBV29-1 combines with J gene TRBJ2-3; no reliable D call. This CDR3 is 10 amino acids long. Germline assignment: CDR1 SQVTM and CDR2 ANQGSEA. Trimming stripped 5 bases from V and 1 base from J, with 1 base between. The CDR3 spells CSVRTDTQYF. In DNA form, the CDR3 reads TGCAGCGTTCGCACAGATACGCAGTATTTT.

The rearrangement joins TRBV7-6 to TRBJ1-5; no firm D call. The germline V gene has CDR1 SGHVS and CDR2 FNYEAQ. Trimming stripped 5 bases from V and 2 bases from J, with 13 bases between. CDR3 size: 15 residues. The CDR3 DNA follows: TGTGCCAGCAGCCTGGAGGCCGGAGGCAATCAGCCCCAGCATTTT. Translating it yields CASSLEAGGNQPQHF.

This sequence joins TRBV2 and TRBJ1-1; 8 bases are a match to TRBD1. CDR1 is SNHLY, CDR2 FYNNEI, per germline. V was clipped by 8 bases and J by 0 bases; unmatched bases: 2. The CDR3 consists of 13 residues. CDR3 bases: TGTGCCAGCCGGGACAGGATGAACACTGAAGCTTTCTTT. It encodes CASRDRMNTEAFF.

The chain employs TRBV5-3 and TRBJ1-2; no firm D call. TRBV5-3 is labeled an ORF, and its function is uncertain. The germline V and J ends were trimmed by 2 bases and 8 bases, with 7 bases remaining between them. This CDR3 is built from 11 residues. CDR3 sequence reads: CARSFLWGYTF. As DNA, the CDR3 is TGTGCCAGAAGCTTTTTATGGGGCTACACCTTC.

This chain joins TRBV30 and TRBJ1-1; unclear D gene. Trimming pared 5 bases from V and 3 bases from J, leaving 10 bases between. CDR1 GTSNPN and CDR2 SVGIG come from the germline V gene (reference sequence). This CDR3 spans 12 amino acids. The CDR3 nucleotides read TGTGCCTGGGTAGGGCTTGACACTGAAGCTTTCTTT. Translated: CAWVGLDTEAFF.

This chain joins TRBV12-3 or TRBV12-4 and TRBJ2-5; D call uncertain. The germline V and J ends were trimmed by 1 base and 7 bases, with 13 bases remaining between them. The CDR3 is made up of 14 amino acids. The DNA for the CDR3 is TGTGCCAGCAGTTTAGGAACCCACCCGGGGACCCAGTACTTC. Its translation: CASSLGTHPGTQYF.

The chain carries TRBV9 and TRBJ2-1; D remains ambiguous. CDR3 length equals 14 residues. V lost 3 bases and J lost 3, with 10 bases in between. Germline V gene lookup returns CDR1 SGDLS and CDR2 YYNGEE. In DNA form, the CDR3 reads TGTGCCAGCAGCGCGAGCCCCCTCTACAATGAGCAGTTCTTC. Translated, it gives CASSASPLYNEQFF.

The chain carries TRBV25-1 and TRBJ1-2, with D maybe TRBD1 (6 bases). V gave up 2 bases and J gave up 2 bases, with 9 bases separating them. The germline gives CDR1 MGHDK, CDR2 SYGVNS. The CDR3 consists of 14 residues. Here the CDR3 reads CASSETRGNYGYTF. DNA of the CDR3: TGTGCCAGCAGTGAAACAAGGGGGAACTATGGCTACACCTTC.